The 10 T cell receptor beta chains reported below all come from one sample, sequenced in a study of PD-L1 blockade in urothelial cancer. Described time point: peripheral blood 6 weeks after treatment start. Produced via immunoSEQ multiplex PCR; TCRdb's table is partial and in-frame only. The table has around 62,000 clones, 88% seen once. Sequenced material: PBMCs, taken around atezolizumab (anti-PD-L1) treatment. The receptors were gathered from a man in his fifties or sixties with urothelial cancer.

J is TRBJ2-7 and V is TRBV11-3, with 8 bases matching TRBD1. Trimming removed 4 bases from V and 2 bases from J; junction bases left unmatched: 4. This CDR3 spans 14 amino acids. Germline values: CDR1 SGHNT, CDR2 YENEEA. The CDR3 nucleotides are TGTGCCAGCAGCTGGGACAGGAGAACCTACGAGCAGTACTTC. This codes for CASSWDRRTYEQYF.

This chain links TRBV27 with TRBJ2-7; 8 bases are shared with TRBD2. The junction had 10 bases not matched to a gene; V was cut back by 6 bases and J by 3 bases. CDR3 length: 15 amino acids. CDR1 and CDR2 (germline): MNHEY, SMNVEV (reference sequence). The CDR3 is CASSTSGSNHYEQYF. Here the CDR3 DNA reads TGTGCCAGCAGCACCAGCGGGAGCAACCACTACGAGCAGTACTTC.

The V call is TRBV7-2, the J call TRBJ1-5; tentatively, D is TRBD1 (6 bases). Looked up from germline, CDR1 is SGHTA and CDR2 is FQGNSA. This CDR3 region has 15 residues. The V end lost 4 bases, the J end lost 0 bases, and 10 bases lay between the germline ends. The CDR3 region is CASSSGTTSNQPQHF. CDR3 DNA sequence: TGTGCCAGCAGCTCAGGGACAACTAGCAATCAGCCCCAGCATTTT.

The CDR3 sequence: CASSTGQWNGELFF. The CDR3 DNA reads as TGTGCCAGCAGCACAGGACAGTGGAACGGGGAGCTGTTTTTT. The chain has TRBV9 and TRBJ2-2; D is perhaps TRBD1 (6 bases). Trimming cost V 4 bases and J 7 bases, with 14 bases left between them. Germline V CDR1 and CDR2: SGDLS, YYNGEE. The length of the CDR3 is 14 residues.

The rearrangement joins TRBV2 to TRBJ2-7, with a possible D match to TRBD2 (6 bases). This CDR3 is 11 amino acids long. CDR1 and CDR2 from the germline V gene are SNHLY and FYNNEI. The ends were cut back, 8 bases at V and 9 bases at J, with 14 bases in the middle. The CDR3 loop is CASVSSGRQYF. CDR3 DNA sequence: TGTGCCAGCGTCAGTTCCGGGAGGCAGTACTTC.

This chain links TRBV5-4 with TRBJ2-7, with 11 bases matching TRBD1. The V gene end was trimmed by 4 bases and the J gene end by 2 bases; junction bases not matched to a gene: 14. Germline lookup yields CDR1 SGHNT and CDR2 YYREEE (reference sequence). The CDR3 contains 18 residues. The CDR3 bases are TGTGCCAGCAGCGCGTTGGGGACCCCGGGACAGGGGGCCTACGAGCAGTACTTC. Translated: CASSALGTPGQGAYEQYF.

This chain connects TRBV27 to TRBJ2-7; D unclear. The CDR3 covers 13 residues. Between the trimmed V and J ends, which lost 2 bases and 2 bases, there was a span of 7 bases. Germline V CDR1 and CDR2: MNHEY, SMNVEV (reference sequence). This CDR3 is CASSLGETYEQYF. Here the CDR3 DNA reads TGTGCCAGCAGTTTAGGTGAGACCTACGAGCAGTACTTC.

The V gene is TRBV7-3, the J gene TRBJ2-7; D may be TRBD1 (6 bases). CDR3 length: 15 amino acids. The germline V gene encodes CDR1 SGHTA and CDR2 FQGTGA. V shed 2 bases and J shed 6 bases, with 17 bases lying between them. The DNA for the CDR3 is TGTGCCAGCAGCTTACTCCCACAGGGTCAATCCGAGCAGTACTTC. Translation gives CASSLLPQGQSEQYF.

The chain recombines TRBV6-5 with TRBJ2-1; TRBD1 is a possible D gene (6 bases). Germline V gives CDR1 MNHEY, CDR2 SVGAGI. The CDR3 contains 13 residues. Trimming took off 0 bases at V and 13 bases at J, with 13 bases between the two ends. The CDR3 coding sequence is TGTGCCAGCAGTTACTCGTATCGGACAGAACAGTTCTTC. As protein: CASSYSYRTEQFF.

The V call is TRBV6-6, the J call TRBJ1-1, with unresolved D. The V gene's germline CDR1 is MNHNY and CDR2 SVGAGI (reference sequence). With 5 bases removed from V and 8 bases from J, the gap between germline ends came to 9 bases. This CDR3 is built from 11 residues. As DNA, the CDR3 is TGTGCCAGCAGTCCGCTAGACGAAGCTTTCTTT. Protein: CASSPLDEAFF.